A single sample gave rise to the 32 T cell receptor beta chains below, sequenced in a study of T cell responses to AZD1222 COVID-19 vaccine. TCRdb's copy holds only in-frame clones and misses some; the assay was immunoSEQ multiplex PCR. The data contain roughly 120,000 clones, about 88% of them singletons. Sequencing was performed on peripheral blood, taken on day 0 of AZD1222 vaccination. Receptors were obtained from an adult in good health.

This chain's CDR3 is CASRPSGPYEQYF. Written as DNA, the CDR3 is TGTGCCAGCCGACCCTCAGGGCCCTACGAGCAGTACTTC. The chain uses TRBV12-3 or TRBV12-4 and TRBJ2-7, with D possibly being TRBD1 (5 bases). This CDR3 comprises 13 residues. Between the trimmed V and J ends, which lost 8 bases and 2 bases, there was a span of 13 bases.

The CDR3 bases are TGTGCCAGCAGCGTAGCTACTGCGGGGTCAGCCCCTAACTATGGCTACACCTTC. Residues: CASSVATAGSAPNYGYTF. This chain links TRBV9 with TRBJ1-2; D ambiguous. V lost 0 bases and J lost 0, with 18 bases in between. From germline, CDR1 is SGDLS and CDR2 YYNGEE. The CDR3 runs 18 residues.

The chain couples TRBV11-3 to TRBJ2-2; D might be TRBD1 or TRBD2, each matching 5 bases. This CDR3 has 20 amino acids. Trimming took 0 bases from V and 4 from J, leaving 24 bases between them. Looked up from germline, CDR1 is SGHNT and CDR2 is YENEEA. For the CDR3, the DNA is TGTGCCAGCAGCTTAGATCTGGCCGGAAGAGGGGCCCGGGGCACCGGGGAGCTGTTTTTT. The encoded protein is CASSLDLAGRGARGTGELFF.

This clone was counted a single time. Other nucleotide sequences from this sample produce the same CDR3. The V call is TRBV18, the J call TRBJ2-7, with 7 bases identical to TRBD2. The CDR3 consists of 14 residues. CDR1 KGHSH and CDR2 LQKENI come from the germline V gene. V shed 0 bases and J 2 bases; nucleotides not matched to a gene: 1. The CDR3 is CASSPPGLTYEQYF. In nucleotides, the CDR3 is TGTGCCAGCTCACCACCGGGACTAACCTACGAGCAGTACTTC. Full variable domain (missing parts from reference TRBV18 and TRBJ2-7): NAGVMQNPRHLVRRRGQEARLRCSPMKGHSHVYWYRQLPEEGLKFMVYLQKENIIDESGMPKERFSAEFPKEGPSILRIQQVVRGDSAAYFCASSPPGLTYEQYFGPGTRLTVT.

This clone was recorded only once. The chain combines TRBV11-3 with TRBJ2-1, with a weak D call TRBD2 (5 bases). Looked up from germline, CDR1 is SGHNT and CDR2 is YENEEA. The length of the CDR3 is 16 residues. Trimming took 3 bases from V and 4 from J, leaving 16 bases between them. Here the CDR3 reads CASSFSSSGFYNEQFF. Here the CDR3 DNA reads TGTGCCAGCAGCTTTAGTTCCAGCGGATTTTACAATGAGCAGTTCTTC.

Here the CDR3 reads CASSQEGAGALAGREQFF. CDR3 nucleotides: TGTGCCAGCAGCCAAGAGGGCGCAGGGGCCCTAGCGGGACGTGAGCAGTTCTTC. The chain uses TRBV4-2 and TRBJ2-1, with 9 bases matching TRBD2. The germline V gene has CDR1 LGHNA and CDR2 YNFKEQ. J lost 9 bases, V lost 0 bases, and 15 bases had no gene match. The CDR3 length is 18 residues.

The CDR3: CASSLSGRNNEQFF. The CDR3 DNA follows: TGTGCCAGCAGTTTAAGTGGACGTAACAATGAGCAGTTCTTC. The V and J genes are TRBV28 and TRBJ2-1; no clear D. V was cut by 2 bases and J by 5 bases, with 10 bases left in between. The CDR3 has 14 residues. Germline V gives CDR1 MDHEN, CDR2 SYDVKM.

The chain uses TRBV30 and TRBJ2-1, with TRBD2 matching 9 bases. The CDR3 sequence is 16 residues long. V was pared by 2 bases and J by 2 bases, with 7 bases of the junction left unmatched. The germline CDR1 and CDR2 sequences are GTSNPN and SVGIG (reference sequence). CDR3 protein: CAWSTGLAGAYNEQFF. CDR3 sequence (DNA): TGTGCCTGGAGTACGGGCTTAGCGGGAGCCTACAATGAGCAGTTCTTC.

The chain uses TRBV19 and TRBJ2-6; 7 nucleotides align to TRBD1. V lost 4 bases, J lost 0 bases, and 15 bases stayed unmatched. The germline CDR1 and CDR2 sequences are LNHDA and SQIVND (reference sequence). This CDR3 contains 20 residues. The chain's CDR3 is CASSTRRPGTVISGANVLTF. CDR3 nucleotide sequence: TGTGCCAGTAGTACAAGACGTCCCGGGACAGTAATCTCTGGGGCCAACGTCCTGACTTTC.

The chain joins TRBV29-1 to TRBJ2-1; D ambiguous. This CDR3 has 16 residues. CDR1 is SQVTM and CDR2 is ANQGSEA in the germline V gene. V lost 5 bases to trimming and J lost 9 bases, with 26 bases between them. CDR3 coding DNA: TGCAGCGTTCCAAGGCGTCAGGTCTCCCTTGGTGGTGAGCAGTTCTTC. Translated: CSVPRRQVSLGGEQFF.

The rearrangement uses TRBV19 and TRBJ1-1, with 9 bases aligning to TRBD1. This CDR3 is built from 15 residues. Germline V gene lookup returns CDR1 LNHDA and CDR2 SQIVND (reference sequence). After removal of 10 bases from V and 1 base from J, the junction contained 10 bases not matched to a gene. The CDR3 nucleotides are TGTGCCACCCCGGCCTCGGGACAGGGGAACACTGAAGCTTTCTTT. Residues: CATPASGQGNTEAFF. Drawing the rest from reference TRBV19 and TRBJ1-1, the complete variable domain is DGGITQSPKYLFRKEGQNVTLSCEQNLNHDAMYWYRQDPGQGLRLIYYSQIVNDFQKGDIAEGYSVSREKKESFPLTVTSAQKNPTAFYLCATPASGQGNTEAFFGQGTRLTVV.

V and J are TRBV7-2 and TRBJ2-7, with 9 bases that match TRBD2. The CDR3 totals 17 residues. Losses at the gene ends were 1 base for V and 3 bases for J; bases not matched to a gene: 10. Germline lookup yields CDR1 SGHTA and CDR2 FQGNSA. Written as DNA, the CDR3 is TGTGCCAGCAGCTTAGGTATTAGCGGGGGACCGCTCTACGAGCAGTACTTC. Translating gives CASSLGISGGPLYEQYF.

CDR3 in DNA: TGTGCCAGCAGTTATGGCGGCAGGGACTATGGCTACACCTTC. It codes for CASSYGGRDYGYTF. The rearrangement joins TRBV2 to TRBJ1-2; D may be TRBD1 (5 bases). Germline CDR1 SNHLY, CDR2 FYNNEI. The CDR3 extends over 14 amino acids. The V end was cut by 5 bases, the J end by 3 bases, with 13 bases between.

This clone appeared a single time. The gene calls are TRBV5-6 and TRBJ1-6; D is uncertain. V lost 4 bases and J 5 bases, leaving 13 bases between the germline ends. The CDR3 length is 15 residues. The germline V gene has CDR1 SGHDT and CDR2 YYEEEE. The DNA of the CDR3 is TGTGCCAGCAGCGTATACCGGGGTAATAATTCACCCCTCCACTTT. Amino acid sequence: CASSVYRGNNSPLHF.

The chain is built from TRBV7-2 and TRBJ1-5; tentatively, D is TRBD1 (6 bases). There are 15 residues in the CDR3. V was trimmed by 5 bases and J by 6 bases, leaving 17 bases between them. Germline CDR1 reads SGHTA; CDR2 reads FQGNSA. The CDR3, as DNA: TGTGCCAGCAGCCTACAGGGAGGAATCACTCAGCCCCAGCATTTT. Translation: CASSLQGGITQPQHF. Together with reference TRBV7-2 and TRBJ1-5, the CDR3 gives the full variable domain: GAGVSQSPSNKVTEKGKDVELRCDPISGHTALYWYRQSLGQGLEFLIYFQGNSAPDKSGLPSDRFSAERTGGSVSTLTIQRTQQEDSAVYLCASSLQGGITQPQHFGDGTRLSIL.

V is TRBV4-2 and J is TRBJ1-2, with TRBD1 matching over 7 bases. CDR3 size: 17 residues. Germline assignment: CDR1 LGHNA and CDR2 YNFKEQ. J was trimmed by 2 bases and V by 0 bases; bases with no gene match: 9. The CDR3 spells CASSQDLEGAINYGYTF. Written as DNA, the CDR3 is TGTGCCAGCAGCCAAGATTTGGAGGGGGCGATCAACTATGGCTACACCTTC.

The V and J genes are TRBV6-2 or TRBV6-3 and TRBJ2-7; possibly TRBD2 for D (5 bases). V dropped 5 bases and J dropped 4 bases, with 24 bases sitting between them. The CDR3 totals 17 residues. CDR1 and CDR2 (germline): MNHEY, SVGEGT. CDR3 sequence reads: CASSLTAPGFGVYEQYF. For the CDR3, the DNA is TGTGCCAGCAGTCTCACCGCTCCGGGATTCGGGGTTTACGAGCAGTACTTC.

The V call is TRBV11-2, the J call TRBJ2-5, with TRBD2 matching over 8 bases. CDR1 SGHAT and CDR2 FQNNGV come from the germline V gene. The V gene end was trimmed by 5 bases and the J gene end by 5 bases; junction bases not matched to a gene: 19. This CDR3 is 18 amino acids long. The CDR3 nucleotides read TGTGCCAGCAGCCCCCATGATGGTGCGGCGGGGGGCCAGGAGACCCAGTACTTC. This gives the protein CASSPHDGAAGGQETQYF.

CDR3 protein: CASSQEWSTPGELFF. The CDR3 DNA follows: TGCGCCAGCAGCCAAGAGTGGAGCACGCCCGGGGAGCTGTTTTTT. V and J are TRBV4-1 and TRBJ2-2; D gene uncertain. CDR1 MGHRA and CDR2 YSYEKL come from the germline V gene. The V end was cut by 0 bases, the J end by 6 bases, with 11 bases between. This CDR3 region has 15 residues.

This chain uses TRBV2 with TRBJ1-1, with D tentatively TRBD1 (6 bases). This CDR3 contains 13 residues. With 6 bases removed from V and 1 base from J, the gap between germline ends came to 9 bases. Germline CDR1 SNHLY, CDR2 FYNNEI. CDR3 nucleotides: TGTGCCAGCAGCGCGGACAGGAACACTGAAGCTTTCTTT. It translates to CASSADRNTEAFF.

The V call is TRBV19, the J call TRBJ1-1, with D tentatively TRBD1 (6 bases). The germline V gene encodes CDR1 LNHDA and CDR2 SQIVND (reference sequence). Trimming took 4 bases from V and 5 from J, leaving 14 bases between them. The CDR3 length is 14 residues. Here the CDR3 DNA reads TGTGCCAGTAGTACTAGGGGGGGGGAGACTGAAGCTTTCTTT. It is translated as CASSTRGGETEAFF.

V gene TRBV2 combines with J gene TRBJ1-2; no reliable D call. Germline V lookup: CDR1 SNHLY, CDR2 FYNNEI. The ends were cut back, 6 bases at V and 8 bases at J, with 22 bases in the middle. This CDR3 has 15 residues. CDR3 DNA: TGTGCCAGCAGCCCGGCACAATCTATTAATTCCGGCTACACCTTC. Amino acids: CASSPAQSINSGYTF.

This clone has just one count. The gene calls are TRBV5-5 and TRBJ1-2; D unresolved. Germline lookup yields CDR1 SGHKS and CDR2 YYEKEE (reference sequence). Trimming left V 0 bases short and J 0 bases short, with 3 bases between. This CDR3 is built from 13 residues. The CDR3, as DNA: TGTGCCAGCAGCTTGGCAACTAACTATGGCTACACCTTC. Translating gives CASSLATNYGYTF.

The rearrangement links TRBV19 to TRBJ1-6; TRBD1 is a possible D gene (5 bases). Germline CDR1 reads LNHDA; CDR2 reads SQIVND (reference sequence). V was pared by 4 bases and J by 7 bases, with 8 bases between. CDR3 length: 13 residues. In DNA, the CDR3 is TGTGCCAGTAGTACAGGGCTAAATTCACCCCTCCACTTT. Protein: CASSTGLNSPLHF. Full variable domain (remainder filled in from reference TRBV19 and TRBJ1-6): DGGITQSPKYLFRKEGQNVTLSCEQNLNHDAMYWYRQDPGQGLRLIYYSQIVNDFQKGDIAEGYSVSREKKESFPLTVTSAQKNPTAFYLCASSTGLNSPLHFGNGTRLTVT.

CDR3 DNA sequence: TGCAGCGTGGGGTATGGCGCGGGAGGAGGGACAGATACGCAGTATTTT. This encodes CSVGYGAGGGTDTQYF. The chain recombines TRBV29-1 with TRBJ2-3; TRBD2 aligns across 8 bases. The CDR3 extends over 16 amino acids. After removal of 6 bases from V and 3 bases from J, the junction contained 14 bases not matched to a gene. Germline CDR1 and CDR2: SQVTM and ANQGSEA.

This clone was seen a few times. J is TRBJ1-4 and V is TRBV6-5; D is perhaps TRBD1 (5 bases). CDR3 length: 15 amino acids. Germline V gene data show CDR1 as MNHEY and CDR2 as SVGAGI. The V end lost 6 bases, the J end lost 5 bases, and 16 bases lay between the germline ends. Here the CDR3 DNA reads TGTGCCAGCAGAAGACTGGGACGGTCAAATGAAAAACTGTTTTTT. The encoded protein is CASRRLGRSNEKLFF.

On this clone: Other DNA sequences in the same sample also yield this CDR3. V usage is TRBV6-2 or TRBV6-3 and J usage is TRBJ2-7; possibly TRBD1 for D (5 bases). Germline lookup yields CDR1 MNHEY and CDR2 SVGEGT. V shed 6 bases and J shed 3 bases, with 9 bases lying between them. This CDR3 is built from 12 residues. DNA for the CDR3: TGTGCCAGCAGCCTCGACAGCTACGAGCAGTACTTC. Translated, it gives CASSLDSYEQYF.

This chain joins TRBV6-5 and TRBJ2-7; D is possibly TRBD2 (6 bases). This CDR3 spans 14 amino acids. Germline values: CDR1 MNHEY, CDR2 SVGAGI. Trimming stripped 5 bases from V and 2 bases from J, with 13 bases between. The CDR3, as DNA: TGTGCCAGCAGTATGGGCGGGAAAGCCTACGAGCAGTACTTC. Translated, it gives CASSMGGKAYEQYF.

The V call is TRBV7-8, the J call TRBJ2-7; 9 positions agree with TRBD1. This CDR3 is 14 amino acids long. Germline V CDR1 and CDR2: SGHVS, FQNEAQ. Trimming removed 5 bases from V and 5 bases from J; junction bases left unmatched: 7. The CDR3 here is CASSQGQGVHEQYF. The CDR3 coding sequence is TGTGCCAGCAGCCAGGGACAGGGTGTCCACGAGCAGTACTTC.

The CDR3 bases are TGTGCCAGCTCCCCGAGAAATAACTATGGCTACACCTTC. Protein product: CASSPRNNYGYTF. The chain joins TRBV19 to TRBJ1-2; D remains unclear. This CDR3 is built from 13 residues. The germline V gene encodes CDR1 LNHDA and CDR2 SQIVND (reference sequence). Between the trimmed V and J ends, which lost 9 bases and 1 base, there was a span of 12 bases.

V gene TRBV6-7 combines with J gene TRBJ1-4, with 8 nucleotides matching TRBD1. TRBV6-7 carries the ORF label, with uncertain function. The CDR3 loop spans 15 amino acids. Germline trimming cut 4 bases from V and 7 bases from J; bases unmatched to any gene: 8. CDR3 region: CASSSWTGRGEKLFF. CDR3 bases: TGTGCCAGCAGTTCTTGGACAGGGAGGGGTGAAAAACTGTTTTTT.

The chain links TRBV21-1 to TRBJ2-3; the table's D gene call, TRBD2, was not cross checked with the DNA. TRBV21-1 is a listed pseudogene. There are 14 residues in the CDR3. CDR3 residues: CASSKDPGGDTQYF. CDR3 coding DNA: TGTGCCAGCAGCAAAGACCCCGGAGGGGATACGCAGTATTTT.